The source of this T cell receptor (beta chain) is a study of beta chain features in type 1 diabetes. Expressed TCRB transcripts were sequenced because the isolated RNA had all been reverse transcribed beforehand. TCRdb keeps only in-frame clones here, not all; method: immunoSEQ multiplex PCR. The sample carries roughly 340,000 clones, roughly 12% recorded once. The CDR3 has 13 residues. Germline V lookup: CDR1 SNHLY, CDR2 FYNNEI. Trimming cost V 6 bases and J 5 bases; bases outside gene matches: 4. This clone has just a few counts. Its antigen is undetermined. The study, taken as a whole, reports: When VDJ junctions were examined, type 1 diabetes patients showed fewer insertions and more deletions. Researchers report that Type 1 diabetes patients had moderately but significantly shorter TCRB CDR3s across all four CD4+ subsets.

This rearrangement joins TRBV2 to TRBJ1-5; TRBD1 agrees at 7 bases. This TCR derives from a woman aged 18-35 years with type 1 diabetes. Sequencing input: naive CD4+ T cells from blood. The CDR3 protein is CASRQGSDQPQHF. CDR3 in DNA: TGTGCCAGCAGACAGGGGTCCGATCAGCCCCAGCATTTT.